Below, 28 T cell receptor beta chains from the same sample are listed, as sequenced in a study of T-cell reconstitution after alpha-beta-depleted transplantation in children. As it was prepared, the TCRbeta library received unique molecular identifiers. TCRdb fed the PCR reads into MiXCR, producing one record per CDR3 protein. The sample includes around 120,000 distinct CDR3 sequences, roughly 23% of them seen just once. The sequences come from PBMCs, mostly from graft donor cells, collected 180 days after TCRalphabeta/CD19-depleted stem cell transplant. Every receptor here comes from a male patient between 2 and 15 years old who had a stem cell transplant for chronic granulomatous disease, so the T cells may come from the graft donor.

The J gene is TRBJ2-3, the V gene TRBV13; 10 bases are a match to TRBD1. The CDR3 has 15 amino acids. V lost 7 bases to trimming and J lost 2 bases; unmatched junction nucleotides: 6. Germline V CDR1 and CDR2: PRHDT, FYEKMQ (reference sequence). The CDR3 DNA sequence: TGTGCCAGCAACAGGGGACAGGGGATCACAGATACGCAGTATTTT. This codes for CASNRGQGITDTQYF.

In its sample, this clonotype was seen many times. The rearrangement joins TRBV6-1 to TRBJ2-2; 9 nucleotides line up with TRBD2. Germline V gives CDR1 MNHNS, CDR2 SASEGT. The CDR3 is 16 residues long. Trimming took 4 bases from V and 2 from J; bases not matched to a gene: 5. DNA for the CDR3: TGTGCCAGCAGTGCAGCGGGGGGCCTTAACACCGGGGAGCTGTTTTTT. Translated, it gives CASSAAGGLNTGELFF.

This clonotype came up once. The rearrangement links TRBV7-2 to TRBJ2-3, with D perhaps being TRBD1 or TRBD2 (5 bases each). Per the germline V gene, CDR1 is SGHTA and CDR2 is FQGNSA. This CDR3 is 17 amino acids long. V gave up 5 bases and J gave up 2 bases, with 20 bases separating them. CDR3 DNA sequence: TGTGCCAGCAGCCAGGACTCGAACCGTGGACACACAGATACGCAGTATTTT. Its translation: CASSQDSNRGHTDTQYF. Based on the CDR3 plus reference TRBV7-2 and TRBJ2-3, the full variable domain is GAGVSQSPSNKVTEKGKDVELRCDPISGHTALYWYRQSLGQGLEFLIYFQGNSAPDKSGLPSDRFSAERTGGSVSTLTIQRTQQEDSAVYLCASSQDSNRGHTDTQYFGPGTRLTVL.

The gene calls are TRBV10-3 and TRBJ2-7; 9 bases map to TRBD2. This CDR3 comprises 14 residues. Losses at the gene ends were 6 bases for V and 6 bases for J; bases not matched to a gene: 9. Germline-derived CDR1 and CDR2 are ENHRY and SYGVKD. Here the CDR3 reads CAISDPGLAGEQYF. DNA for the CDR3: TGTGCCATCAGCGACCCGGGACTAGCAGGCGAGCAGTACTTC.

This clonotype was recorded a few times. The chain uses TRBV6-1 and TRBJ1-1; D not certain. V shed 7 bases and J shed 0 bases, with 9 bases lying between them. The CDR3 is 13 amino acids. The germline V gene encodes CDR1 MNHNS and CDR2 SASEGT. Here the CDR3 DNA reads TGTGCCAGCAACTTCGGGGTGAACACTGAAGCTTTCTTT. Translated: CASNFGVNTEAFF.

A few counts support this clonotype. The V call is TRBV4-3, the J call TRBJ2-1, with 10 nucleotides matching TRBD1. The V and J ends lost 0 bases and 7 bases, in that order; junction bases with no gene match: 6. The CDR3 has 16 residues. CDR1 LGHNA and CDR2 YSLEER come from the germline V gene. The CDR3 DNA is TGCGCCAGCAGCCAAGATTGGACAGGGGGAAAGAATGAGCAGTTCTTC. This gives the protein CASSQDWTGGKNEQFF.

The chain has TRBV12-3 or TRBV12-4 and TRBJ1-5; perhaps TRBD1 as D (5 bases). Trimming cost V 3 bases and J 1 base, with 7 bases left between them. This CDR3 comprises 14 residues. CDR3 loop: CASSLKGSNQPQHF. In DNA, the CDR3 is TGTGCCAGCAGTTTGAAGGGGAGCAATCAGCCCCAGCATTTT.

This clonotype was seen ten or more times. The chain recombines TRBV3-1 with TRBJ2-7; D gene uncertain. Germline V gives CDR1 LGHDT, CDR2 YNNKEL (reference sequence). The CDR3 contains 12 residues. V gave up 1 base and J gave up 4 bases, with 5 bases separating them. CDR3 region: CASSQVGYEQYF. The DNA of the CDR3 is TGTGCCAGCAGCCAAGTGGGTTACGAGCAGTACTTC.

A single count supports this clonotype. The chain employs TRBV5-1 and TRBJ2-7, with D unresolved. CDR1 and CDR2 (germline): SGHRS, YFSETQ. This CDR3 is 14 amino acids long. Trimming cost V 2 bases and J 3 bases, with 12 bases left between them. The CDR3 sequence: CASSLGQANYEQYF. The DNA of the CDR3 is TGCGCCAGCAGCTTAGGCCAGGCGAACTACGAGCAGTACTTC.

This clonotype has ten or more counts. J is TRBJ2-3 and V is TRBV5-4, with D unresolved. Germline V lookup: CDR1 SGHNT, CDR2 YYREEE (reference sequence). The CDR3 totals 13 residues. V was clipped by 0 bases and J by 3 bases, with 5 bases between them. CDR3 loop: CASSLDLTDTQYF. Written as DNA, the CDR3 is TGTGCCAGCAGCTTGGACCTGACAGATACGCAGTATTTT.

The rearrangement links TRBV5-1 to TRBJ1-1; no reliable D call. This CDR3 has 13 residues. V lost 0 bases and J lost 0, with 3 bases in between. Germline V CDR1 and CDR2: SGHRS, YFSETQ. This CDR3 is CASSLVVNTEAFF. CDR3 nucleotide sequence: TGCGCCAGCAGCTTGGTCGTGAACACTGAAGCTTTCTTT.

V gene TRBV15 combines with J gene TRBJ2-1; possibly TRBD1 for D (5 bases). This CDR3 region has 12 residues. The germline V and J ends were trimmed by 4 bases and 4 bases, with 5 bases remaining between them. In germline, CDR1 is LNHNV, CDR2 YYDKDF (reference sequence). Here the CDR3 DNA reads TGTGCCACCAGCACAGGGTACAATGAGCAGTTCTTC. It is translated as CATSTGYNEQFF.

V is TRBV12-3 or TRBV12-4 and J is TRBJ2-3, with TRBD1 matching over 7 bases. Germline trimming cut 5 bases from V and 1 base from J; bases unmatched to any gene: 6. This CDR3 spans 15 amino acids. CDR3 amino acids: CASSHRGQGTDTQYF. The CDR3 region has the DNA TGTGCCAGCAGTCATAGAGGACAGGGCACAGATACGCAGTATTTT.

This chain links TRBV5-1 with TRBJ2-7, with D possibly called TRBD1 or TRBD2 (5 bases each). The germline gives CDR1 SGHRS, CDR2 YFSETQ. The CDR3 contains 16 residues. Deletions cut 1 base from V and 3 bases from J, with 17 bases between. The CDR3 DNA follows: TGCGCCAGCAGCTTGTGGGGGATAACCTCCGTCTACGAGCAGTACTTC. This sequence encodes CASSLWGITSVYEQYF. The entire variable domain, with the rest obtained from reference TRBV5-1 and TRBJ2-7, is as follows: KAGVTQTPRYLIKTRGQQVTLSCSPISGHRSVSWYQQTPGQGLQFLFEYFSETQRNKGNFPGRFSGRQFSNSRSEMNVSTLELGDSALYLCASSLWGITSVYEQYFGPGTRLTVT.

A word on this clonotype: The junction shows a germline mismatch at one end, possibly a read error. The chain carries TRBV7-2 and TRBJ2-3, with 7 positions matching TRBD2. The CDR3 length is 13 residues. Germline V gene data show CDR1 as SGHTA and CDR2 as FQGNSA. CDR3: CASSSSGLPGLLF. CDR3 in DNA: TGTGCCAGCAGCTCCTCGGGACTACCCGGACTCCTTTTT.

This clonotype was detected many times. V gene TRBV20-1 combines with J gene TRBJ1-3; no clear D gene. Germline CDR1 DFQATT, CDR2 SNEGSKA (reference sequence). Trimming took off 6 bases at V and 0 bases at J, with 12 bases between the two ends. The CDR3 is 14 amino acids. CDR3 sequence (DNA): TGCAGTGCCCCGGCGCCTTACTCTGGAAACACCATATATTTT. This encodes CSAPAPYSGNTIYF.

The rearrangement uses TRBV20-1 and TRBJ2-2; D remains unclear. Germline V gene lookup returns CDR1 DFQATT and CDR2 SNEGSKA (reference sequence). The CDR3 has 13 amino acids. V shed 6 bases and J shed 2 bases, with 10 bases lying between them. The chain's CDR3 is CSARSVNTGELFF. CDR3 nucleotides: TGCAGTGCCAGAAGCGTTAACACCGGGGAGCTGTTTTTT.

The rearrangement uses TRBV10-2 and TRBJ1-1; a weak D match, TRBD1 (6 bases). Trimming removed 8 bases from V and 5 bases from J, with 15 bases in between. CDR1 is WSHSY and CDR2 is SAAADI in the germline V gene. There are 13 residues in the CDR3. CDR3 loop: CASGQNRDTEAFF. The CDR3 DNA reads TGCGCCAGCGGGCAAAACAGGGATACTGAAGCTTTCTTT.

There are a few counts of this clonotype. J is TRBJ2-5 and V is TRBV7-6; D possibly corresponds to TRBD1 (6 bases). The CDR3 runs 14 residues. V gave up 2 bases and J gave up 4 bases, with 11 bases separating them. Germline values: CDR1 SGHVS, CDR2 FNYEAQ. CDR3 coding DNA: TGTGCCAGCAGCTTAATCGGACAGAGAGAGACCCAGTACTTC. Translation gives CASSLIGQRETQYF. Complete variable domain (other parts from reference TRBV7-6 and TRBJ2-5): GAGVSQSPRYKVTKRGQDVALRCDPISGHVSLYWYRQALGQGPEFLTYFNYEAQQDKSGLPNDRFSAERPEGSISTLTIQRTEQRDSAMYRCASSLIGQRETQYFGPGTRLLVL.

There are a few counts of this clonotype. A much larger clone lies a single base off, so this may be a read error. This sequence joins TRBV6-5 and TRBJ2-6, with D possibly matching TRBD1 (6 bases). CDR3 size: 19 residues. CDR1 and CDR2 (germline): MNHEY, SVGAGI. The chain's CDR3 is CASSFPPDRRRPGANGLTF. DNA of the CDR3: TGTGCCAGCAGTTTTCCTCCCGACAGGAGAAGACCTGGGGCCAACGGCCTGACTTTC.

V gene TRBV7-2 combines with J gene TRBJ2-7; 10 bases are a match to TRBD1. Trimming cost V 3 bases and J 3 bases; bases outside gene matches: 5. CDR1 is SGHTA, CDR2 FQGNSA, per germline. The CDR3 is 15 amino acids. The DNA of the CDR3 is TGTGCCAGCAGCTTTATAGGACAGGGGGGCTACGAGCAGTACTTC. Protein product: CASSFIGQGGYEQYF.

There are many counts of this clonotype. This chain uses TRBV28 with TRBJ1-5; D gene ambiguous. The CDR3 is 13 amino acids. V was pared by 4 bases and J by 0 bases, with 4 bases between. From germline, CDR1 is MDHEN and CDR2 SYDVKM. The CDR3 bases are TGTGCCAGCAGTTCCAATAGCAATCAGCCCCAGCATTTT. It encodes CASSSNSNQPQHF.

This clonotype was seen ten or more times. This chain connects TRBV20-1 to TRBJ2-1; maybe TRBD1 (5 bases). The length of the CDR3 is 11 residues. Germline assignment: CDR1 DFQATT and CDR2 SNEGSKA (reference sequence). V lost 5 bases and J 4 bases, leaving 6 bases between the germline ends. CDR3 residues: CSARQYNEQFF. The CDR3 DNA sequence: TGCAGTGCTCGACAGTACAATGAGCAGTTCTTC.

The chain employs TRBV10-3 and TRBJ1-2; possibly TRBD1 for D (6 bases). The CDR3 extends over 13 amino acids. The germline V gene has CDR1 ENHRY and CDR2 SYGVKD. The V end lost 6 bases, the J end lost 8 bases, and 16 bases lay between the germline ends. CDR3 bases: TGTGCCATCAGAGGGACCGAGGGGGGCGGCTACACCTTC. Translated, it gives CAIRGTEGGGYTF.

This clonotype was seen a few times. The rearrangement links TRBV20-1 to TRBJ2-3; possibly TRBD2 for D (6 bases). Trimming stripped 8 bases from V and 1 base from J, with 10 bases between. This CDR3 contains 12 residues. Germline-derived CDR1 and CDR2 are DFQATT and SNEGSKA (reference sequence). The CDR3 loop reads CSIAAGTDTQYF. The CDR3, as DNA: TGCAGTATAGCGGCCGGCACAGATACGCAGTATTTT.

A note on this clonotype: A much larger clone lies one base from this, so it may be a read error. The chain couples TRBV20-1 to TRBJ2-1; 12 bases are a match to TRBD2. The CDR3 loop spans 16 amino acids. The germline gives CDR1 DFQATT, CDR2 SNEGSKA (reference sequence). The CDR3 region is CSPRLPGTSGYNEQFF. The DNA of the CDR3 is TGCAGTCCTAGGCTCCCCGGGACTAGCGGGTACAATGAGCAGTTCTTC.

This clonotype has just a few counts. The chain joins TRBV6-5 to TRBJ2-2; D is perhaps TRBD2 (5 bases). V shed 2 bases and J shed 4 bases, with 5 bases lying between them. The CDR3 is made up of 13 amino acids. Germline CDR1 reads MNHEY; CDR2 reads SVGAGI. The CDR3 spells CASSYAGTGELFF. In DNA, the CDR3 is TGTGCCAGCAGTTACGCGGGCACCGGGGAGCTGTTTTTT.

This clonotype has at least ten counts. This sequence joins TRBV5-5 and TRBJ2-1; a weak D match, TRBD1 (6 bases). Per germline, CDR1 SGHKS and CDR2 YYEKEE (reference sequence). The V end was cut by 2 bases, the J end by 7 bases, with 19 bases between. The CDR3 is 16 amino acids. The CDR3, as DNA: TGTGCCAGCAGCTTATTAGGGACACCCGGTGGGAATGAGCAGTTCTTC. Translated, it gives CASSLLGTPGGNEQFF.